The rows below give T cell receptor beta chains drawn from one sample of a study of radiotherapy plus CTLA-4 blockade in lung cancer. The data were produced by immunoSEQ multiplex PCR, yet TCRdb's version contains in-frame clones alone and is incomplete. The sample lists roughly 88,000 clones; 83% were seen once. Sequenced here: peripheral blood, sampled from a patient treated with radiotherapy plus ipilimumab. These receptors were collected from a human donor with non-small cell lung cancer who had stable disease on radiotherapy plus ipilimumab. The CDR3 runs from the conserved cysteine through the conserved F or W. D genes are given only for firm matches. The listing skips clone size in some rows; elsewhere it reads once, few, many or a size class.

CDR3 protein,CDR3 DNA,D gene,V gene,J gene,clone size
CASSQGGNSPLHF,TGTGCCAGCAGCCAAGGGGGTAATTCACCCCTCCACTTT,NA,TRBV14,TRBJ1-6,NA
CASSLSGRAGNEQFF,TGTGCCAGCAGCTTAAGCGGGAGGGCCGGGAATGAGCAGTTCTTC,TRBD2,TRBV13,TRBJ2-1,NA
CASSLGLAVSSYEQYF,TGCGCCAGCAGCTTAGGGCTAGCGGTAAGCTCCTACGAGCAGTACTTC,TRBD2,TRBV4-1,TRBJ2-7,NA
CASSLRGTNTGELFF,TGTGCCAGCAGCTTGCGAGGGACGAACACCGGGGAGCTGTTTTTT,NA,TRBV5-4,TRBJ2-2,few
CASGRTVAHEQYF,TGCGCCAGCGGACGGACAGTTGCCCACGAGCAGTACTTC,NA,TRBV23-1,TRBJ2-7,NA
CVSSVVGGGLSTDTQYF,TGTGTCAGCAGCGTAGTCGGCGGGGGCCTCAGCACAGATACGCAGTATTTT,NA,TRBV9,TRBJ2-3,NA
CASRGDDNQPQHF,TGCGCCAGCAGGGGGGACGACAATCAGCCCCAGCATTTT,NA,TRBV5-1,TRBJ1-5,NA
CASSDSDNSPLHF,TGTGCCAGCAGTGACTCGGATAATTCACCCCTCCACTTT,NA,TRBV6-4,TRBJ1-6,NA
CAWSTSTLYNEQFF,TGTGCCTGGAGTACCTCGACGCTTTACAATGAGCAGTTCTTC,NA,TRBV30,TRBJ2-1,NA
CASSGGLAGTGELFF,TGTGCCAGCAGCGGAGGGCTAGCGGGAACCGGGGAGCTGTTTTTT,TRBD2,TRBV7-8,TRBJ2-2,once
CASSRDPSPNYGYTF,TGTGCCAGCAGCCGGGACCCCAGTCCTAACTATGGCTACACCTTC,NA,TRBV2,TRBJ1-2,few
CASSLMWGSPGNTIYF,TGTGCCAGTAGCCTCATGTGGGGAAGCCCTGGAAACACCATATATTTT,NA,TRBV19,TRBJ1-3,NA
CASSVDIPGQPGKLFF,TGTGCCAGCAGTGTTGATATACCGGGACAGCCCGGAAAACTGTTTTTT,TRBD1,TRBV6-1,TRBJ1-4,NA
CASSFQGTRSGEQYF,TGTGCCAGCAGTTTTCAGGGGACCCGTTCGGGAGAGCAGTACTTC,NA,TRBV2,TRBJ2-7,NA
CASSHRTDTQYF,TGTGCCAGCAGCCACCGCACAGATACGCAGTATTTT,NA,TRBV14,TRBJ2-3,NA
CASSGDASNSPLHF,TGTGCCAGCTCAGGGGACGCCAGTAATTCACCCCTCCACTTT,NA,TRBV18,TRBJ1-6,NA
CASSQGQGWNEQFF,TGTGCCAGCAGCCAGGGACAGGGTTGGAATGAGCAGTTCTTC,TRBD1,TRBV5-4,TRBJ2-1,few
CASSEVYGDRGMNEKLFF,TGTGCCAGCAGTGAAGTTTATGGGGACAGAGGAATGAATGAAAAACTGTTTTTT,TRBD1,TRBV2,TRBJ1-4,medium-sized
CASTRTGGSSYNEQFF,TGTGCCAGCACCCGGACAGGGGGCAGCTCCTACAATGAGCAGTTCTTC,TRBD1,TRBV7-6,TRBJ2-1,NA
CASSPRDRGLTDTQYF,TGTGCCAGCAGCCCTCGGGACAGGGGGCTTACAGATACGCAGTATTTT,TRBD1,TRBV11-2,TRBJ2-3,NA
CSVEAGITDTQYF,TGCAGCGTTGAAGCTGGGATCACAGATACGCAGTATTTT,NA,TRBV29-1,TRBJ2-3,NA
CASGTNSGANVLTF,TGTGCCAGCGGGACCAACTCTGGGGCCAACGTCCTGACTTTC,NA,TRBV11-1,TRBJ2-6,NA
CASSLQGDYYSNQPQHF,TGTGCCAGCTCACTACAGGGAGATTACTATAGCAATCAGCCCCAGCATTTT,NA,TRBV18,TRBJ1-5,NA
CASSSQGDSSPLHF,TGTGCCAGCAGCTCACAGGGAGACAGTTCACCCCTCCACTTT,NA,TRBV6-1,TRBJ1-6,few
CASSDRGNEKLFF,TGCGCCAGCAGTGACAGGGGAAATGAAAAACTGTTTTTT,NA,TRBV10-2,TRBJ1-4,NA
CASSEQRAFF,TGTGCCAGCAGTGAACAGAGAGCTTTCTTT,NA,TRBV6-1,TRBJ1-1,NA
CASSFKRGKVETQYF,TGTGCCAGCAGTTTCAAGCGGGGGAAGGTAGAGACCCAGTACTTC,TRBD2,TRBV28,TRBJ2-5,NA
CASASGFVFIYGYTF,TGTGCCAGCGCCTCAGGGTTTGTCTTTATCTATGGCTACACCTTC,NA,TRBV5-8,TRBJ1-2,NA
CASSVGGNTEAFF,TGTGCCAGCAGCGTGGGAGGGAACACTGAAGCTTTCTTT,NA,TRBV14,TRBJ1-1,NA
CSVEGGGDGTQYF,TGCAGCGTTGAGGGGGGAGGGGACGGGACCCAGTACTTC,TRBD2,TRBV29-1,TRBJ2-5,NA
CASSEGLRDWETQYF,TGCGCCAGCAGCGAGGGACTGCGGGACTGGGAGACCCAGTACTTC,NA,TRBV5-1,TRBJ2-5,NA
CASSVGPTSFEQFF,TGTGCCAGCAGCGTGGGACCGACTAGTTTCGAACAGTTCTTC,NA,TRBV9,TRBJ2-1,NA
CASSLNRVGETQYF,TGTGCCAGCAGTTTAAACAGGGTCGGGGAGACCCAGTACTTC,NA,TRBV28,TRBJ2-5,NA
CASNDREYQPQHF,TGTGCCAGTAACGACAGGGAGTATCAGCCCCAGCATTTT,TRBD1,TRBV19,TRBJ1-5,NA
CASSGGTASNQPQHF,TGTGCCAGCAGCGGCGGGACAGCAAGCAATCAGCCCCAGCATTTT,TRBD1,TRBV9,TRBJ1-5,NA
CAWSALGTVSYEQYF,TGTGCCTGGAGTGCTTTAGGGACGGTTTCCTACGAGCAGTACTTC,NA,TRBV30,TRBJ2-7,NA
CASSLSGAYEQYF,TGCGCCAGCAGCTTGTCAGGGGCCTACGAGCAGTACTTC,NA,TRBV5-1,TRBJ2-7,NA
CASSTVLDYVNEQYF,TGTGCCAGCAGTACGGTCCTAGACTATGTCAACGAGCAGTACTTC,NA,TRBV6-5,TRBJ2-7,NA
CAISESPDSSYEQYF,TGTGCCATCAGTGAGTCCCCGGACTCCTCCTACGAGCAGTACTTC,NA,TRBV10-3,TRBJ2-7,NA
CASSESNWQALNEQFF,TGCGCCAGCAGTGAGTCGAATTGGCAGGCCCTCAATGAGCAGTTCTTC,NA,TRBV10-1,TRBJ2-1,NA
CASSQVPGLGYTF,TGTGCCAGCAGCCAAGTCCCGGGACTGGGCTACACCTTC,NA,TRBV14,TRBJ1-2,NA
CASKASGLGGELFF,TGTGCCAGCAAGGCTAGCGGGCTGGGCGGGGAGCTGTTTTTT,TRBD2,TRBV2,TRBJ2-2,few
CASRKQEFGELFF,TGTGCCAGCAGAAAGCAGGAGTTCGGGGAGCTGTTTTTT,NA,TRBV28,TRBJ2-2,once
CASSLVGTGNSYEQYF,TGTGCCAGCAGCTTAGTAGGGACAGGGAACTCCTACGAGCAGTACTTC,TRBD1,TRBV7-9,TRBJ2-7,NA
CASIRRGDTGELFF,TGTGCCAGCATCCGGCGGGGAGACACCGGGGAGCTGTTTTTT,NA,TRBV7-9,TRBJ2-2,NA
CATSPGGSGNYGYTF,TGTGCCACCAGCCCCGGGGGCAGTGGAAACTATGGCTACACCTTC,NA,TRBV6-4,TRBJ1-2,NA
CAWSVGQGVNYGYTF,TGTGCCTGGAGTGTAGGTCAGGGCGTTAACTATGGCTACACCTTC,NA,TRBV30,TRBJ1-2,NA
CALSSGRGYGYTF,TGTGCCCTAAGCTCGGGGAGAGGCTATGGCTACACCTTC,NA,TRBV30,TRBJ1-2,once
CASRAWDISYEQYF,TGTGCCAGCAGGGCTTGGGACATATCCTACGAGCAGTACTTC,NA,TRBV2,TRBJ2-7,once
CASSSQGAHSPLHF,TGTGCCAGCTCATCTCAGGGGGCGCATTCACCCCTCCACTTT,TRBD1,TRBV6-1,TRBJ1-6,once
CASSAGGRLYNEQFF,TGTGCCAGCAGCGCGGGGGGGCGGCTTTACAATGAGCAGTTCTTC,TRBD2,TRBV5-6,TRBJ2-1,NA